This T cell receptor beta chain was sequenced in a study of type 1 and type 2 diabetes patients. About the study: From PBMCs, CD4+ and CD8+ T cells were isolated by magnetic microbeads.

Per the germline V gene, CDR1 is MNHNY and CDR2 is SVGAGI (reference sequence). The ends were cut back, 11 bases at V and 5 bases at J, with 16 bases in the middle. The CDR3 sequence is 12 residues long. Diabetic patients met standard criteria for type 1 or type 2 diabetes. Study-wide points: Type 2 diabetes repertoires were more diverse than type 1 diabetes repertoires. V and J gene usage correlated at roughly 0.97 between type 2 diabetes and control samples.

A word on this clonotype: What it binds is not known.

Genomic DNA was the PCR template. Amplification of the beta chain CDR3 used 30 forward and 13 reverse multiplex primers. TCRdb independently ran MiXCR on the multiplex PCR reads; one entry per CDR3 protein. The repertoire holds about 270,000 distinct CDR3 sequences, with around 50% as singletons. The origin of this receptor is a man younger than 35 with type 2 diabetes. The chain employs TRBV6-6 and TRBJ2-7; D may be TRBD2 (5 bases). The material sequenced was peripheral blood mononuclear cells (PBMCs). This CDR3 reads CASGVLRNEQYF. The CDR3 region has the DNA TGTGCCTCCGGGGTCTTAAGGAACGAGCAGTACTTC.